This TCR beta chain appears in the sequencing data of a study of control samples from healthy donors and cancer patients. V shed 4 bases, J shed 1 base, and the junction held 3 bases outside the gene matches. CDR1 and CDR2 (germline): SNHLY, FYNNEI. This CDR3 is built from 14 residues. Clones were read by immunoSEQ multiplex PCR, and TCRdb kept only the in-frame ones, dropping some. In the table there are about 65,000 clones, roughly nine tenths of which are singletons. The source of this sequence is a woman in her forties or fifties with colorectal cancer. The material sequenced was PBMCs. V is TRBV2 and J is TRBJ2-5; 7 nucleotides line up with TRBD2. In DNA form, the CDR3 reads TGTGCCAGCAGTGCGACTAGCCCCCAAGAGACCCAGTACTTC. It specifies CASSATSPQETQYF.